The 14 T cell receptor beta chains below all came from one sample that was sequenced in a study of early stage breast cancer tumors. TCRdb's table, derived via immunoSEQ multiplex PCR, lists solely in-frame clones and lacks some. Found here are about 51,000 clones, 78% of them singletons; the top ten hold around 3.6%. The sample was blood. The receptors shown here come from a person aged 35-50 years with breast cancer.

This chain joins TRBV18 and TRBJ2-4, with 13 bases lining up with TRBD2. With V trimmed by 3 bases and J by 6 bases, 5 bases remained unmatched. The CDR3 is made up of 16 amino acids. CDR1 and CDR2 from the germline V gene are KGHSH and LQKENI. This CDR3 is CASSPGTSGTGNIQYF. Here the CDR3 DNA reads TGTGCCAGCTCACCGGGGACTAGCGGGACTGGAAACATTCAGTACTTC.

This rearrangement joins TRBV5-1 to TRBJ2-6; TRBD2 matches at 7 bases. The length of the CDR3 is 19 residues. V dropped 0 bases and J dropped 0; count of bases not matched to a gene: 9. The V gene's germline CDR1 is SGHRS and CDR2 YFSETQ. The CDR3 coding sequence is TGCGCCAGCAGCTTGGGTAGGGAGGGAGGGTTCTCTGGGGCCAACGTCCTGACTTTC. Translating it yields CASSLGREGGFSGANVLTF.

This chain links TRBV18 with TRBJ2-7, with D perhaps TRBD1 (5 bases). The CDR3 is 14 amino acids. V was pared by 3 bases and J by 0 bases, with 9 bases between. CDR1 KGHSH and CDR2 LQKENI come from the germline V gene. This CDR3 reads CASSPRQGSYEQYF. The CDR3, as DNA: TGTGCCAGCTCACCGCGCCAGGGCTCCTACGAGCAGTACTTC.

J is TRBJ2-1 and V is TRBV7-2; 9 bases map to TRBD1. The length of the CDR3 is 13 residues. Trimming took 6 bases from V and 7 from J; bases not matched to a gene: 4. Germline CDR1 reads SGHTA; CDR2 reads FQGNSA. This chain's CDR3 is CASRRDRANEQFF. The DNA of the CDR3 is TGTGCCAGCAGACGGGACAGGGCGAATGAGCAGTTCTTC.

The chain joins TRBV10-3 to TRBJ2-3; 11 bases are a match to TRBD1. CDR3 length equals 14 residues. With V trimmed by 5 bases and J by 8 bases, 6 bases remained unmatched. CDR1 and CDR2 from the germline V gene are ENHRY and SYGVKD. DNA for the CDR3: TGTGCCATCAGTTCCGGGACAGGGGGAAGTACGCAGTATTTT. This translates into CAISSGTGGSTQYF.

This clone was picked up a small number of times. The rearrangement joins TRBV6-5 to TRBJ2-7; D not resolved. Between the trimmed V and J ends, which lost 0 bases and 2 bases, there was a span of 5 bases. There are 13 residues in the CDR3. Looked up from germline, CDR1 is MNHEY and CDR2 is SVGAGI. The chain's CDR3 is CASSYSRTYEQYF. DNA of the CDR3: TGTGCCAGCAGTTACTCCCGCACCTACGAGCAGTACTTC.

The J gene is TRBJ2-1, the V gene TRBV7-8; D remains unclear. This CDR3 has 14 residues. Trimming pared 5 bases from V and 6 bases from J, leaving 14 bases between. CDR1 and CDR2 from the germline V gene are SGHVS and FQNEAQ. DNA of the CDR3: TGTGCCAGCAGCCTTGTAGCTAGACTCAATGAGCAGTTCTTC. Encoded protein: CASSLVARLNEQFF.

The chain joins TRBV20-1 to TRBJ2-7; no definite D call. This CDR3 is 11 amino acids long. Trimming took off 5 bases at V and 5 bases at J, with 10 bases between the two ends. CDR1 and CDR2 from the germline V gene are DFQATT and SNEGSKA (reference sequence). CDR3 nucleotide sequence: TGCAGTGCTGCCAGTCACCACGAGCAGTACTTC. As protein: CSAASHHEQYF.

This clone occurred once. This chain connects TRBV7-8 to TRBJ2-7; no firm D call. Germline CDR1 and CDR2: SGHVS and FQNEAQ. This CDR3 is 15 amino acids long. V was shortened by 5 bases and J by 4 bases, with 18 bases between the two germline ends. CDR3 bases: TGTGCCAGCAGCCAAGTCCGAAGTACCCTGTACGAGCAGTACTTC. It codes for CASSQVRSTLYEQYF.

This clone was seen a few times. The J gene is TRBJ2-3, the V gene TRBV9, with 7 positions matching TRBD2. The V and J ends lost 2 bases and 6 bases, in that order; junction bases with no gene match: 6. The length of the CDR3 is 14 residues. Germline V CDR1 and CDR2: SGDLS, YYNGEE. The CDR3 region is CASSVGTTSDTQYF. The CDR3 DNA reads TGTGCCAGCAGCGTGGGGACTACTTCGGATACGCAGTATTTT.

This chain connects TRBV11-3 to TRBJ1-1; possibly TRBD1 for D (5 bases). The CDR3 has 14 amino acids. V was shortened by 4 bases and J by 10 bases, with 19 bases between the two germline ends. Germline loops: CDR1 SGHNT, CDR2 YENEEA. CDR3 in DNA: TGTGCCAGCAGCTACCCGGGGGTGGTCCAAGGAGCTTTCTTT. Encoded protein: CASSYPGVVQGAFF.

This sequence joins TRBV10-3 and TRBJ2-7; TRBD2 matches 11 bases. Germline V CDR1 and CDR2: ENHRY, SYGVKD. The V and J ends lost 3 bases and 6 bases, in that order; junction bases with no gene match: 10. This CDR3 region has 16 residues. CDR3 protein: CAISDPLLAGVSEQYF. The CDR3 DNA follows: TGTGCCATCAGTGACCCCCTACTAGCGGGAGTAAGCGAGCAGTACTTC.

V and J are TRBV28 and TRBJ2-1; D uncertain. The germline V and J ends were trimmed by 10 bases and 3 bases, with 7 bases remaining between them. This CDR3 spans 11 amino acids. Germline-derived CDR1 and CDR2 are MDHEN and SYDVKM. This CDR3 reads CATLNYNEQFF. The DNA of the CDR3 is TGTGCCACCCTGAACTACAATGAGCAGTTCTTC.

This clone was detected a few times. This chain links TRBV6-6 with TRBJ2-2, with D unclear. CDR3 length equals 14 residues. CDR1 MNHNY and CDR2 SVGAGI come from the germline V gene (reference sequence). V dropped 7 bases and J dropped 6 bases, with 15 bases sitting between them. CDR3 nucleotide sequence: TGTGCCAGCATTCTTAATCCCCAGGCCGGGGAGCTGTTTTTT. As protein: CASILNPQAGELFF.